Listed below are T cell receptor beta chains from one sample, sequenced in a study of T cells after yellow fever vaccination. A single record per CDR3 protein comes from TCRdb applying MiXCR to the 5' RACE reads. Here the sample spans about 300,000 distinct CDR3 sequences, 8.5% to 10% being singletons. Source: CD4+ T cells sorted from PBMCs, taken 5 days after the yellow fever booster vaccination. The receptors were sampled from a man aged 18 to 29 who received the YFV17D yellow fever vaccine. Each CDR3 is given with its conserved first and last residue. D genes are given only for firm matches. Rows give clone size only sometimes, using once, few, many, or a class for an expanded clone.

>NA|TRBV12-3/TRBV12-4|TRBJ2-5|many
CASSFRRRQETQYF
TGTGCCAGCAGTTTTAGGAGGAGACAAGAGACCCAGTACTTC
>NA|TRBV18|TRBJ2-1|few
CASSPLRDASSYNEQFF
TGTGCCAGCTCACCATTAAGGGACGCCTCATCCTACAATGAGCAGTTCTTC
>TRBD2|TRBV4-3|TRBJ2-3|NA
CASSPFPGGDTSTDTQYF
TGCGCCAGCAGCCCCTTCCCCGGGGGGGACACTAGCACAGATACGCAGTATTTT
>NA|TRBV7-2|TRBJ2-3|few
CASSPEAGPGTDTQYF
TGTGCCAGCAGCCCCGAGGCGGGGCCGGGCACAGATACGCAGTATTTT
>NA|TRBV6-6|TRBJ2-2|NA
CASSSFGGRAGELFF
TGTGCCAGCAGTTCCTTTGGGGGAAGGGCCGGGGAGCTGTTTTTT
>NA|TRBV7-2|TRBJ2-5|few
CASSLFGQGTETQYF
TGTGCCAGCAGCTTATTTGGGCAGGGGACGGAGACCCAGTACTTC
>NA|TRBV5-1|TRBJ1-1|NA
CASSLVGALNTEAFF
TGCGCCAGCAGCTTGGTGGGGGCTTTGAACACTGAAGCTTTCTTT
>NA|TRBV7-3|TRBJ2-5|few
CASSLGGLTRETQYF
TGTGCCAGCAGCTTAGGGGGACTCACTCGGGAGACCCAGTACTTC
>TRBD2|TRBV5-1|TRBJ2-5|NA
CASSFSGGALETQYF
TGCGCCAGCAGCTTCAGCGGGGGGGCCTTAGAGACCCAGTACTTC
>NA|TRBV5-4|TRBJ2-1|few
CASSLVGAREQFF
TGTGCCAGCAGCTTGGTGGGGGCTCGGGAGCAGTTCTTC
>NA|TRBV6-5|TRBJ1-6|NA
CASSRGAPSSYNSPLHF
TGTGCCAGCAGTCGGGGGGCACCAAGCTCCTATAATTCACCCCTCCACTTT
>TRBD1|TRBV5-1|TRBJ2-1|many
CASSLTLAGGFEQFF
TGCGCCAGCAGCCTGACTTTGGCAGGGGGCTTTGAGCAGTTCTTC
>NA|TRBV4-3|TRBJ2-4|once
CASSQDLATNAQYF
TGCGCCAGCAGCCAAGATCTAGCGACAAACGCTCAGTACTTC
>NA|TRBV5-1|TRBJ2-6|NA
CASNDPGSGANVLTF
TGCGCCAGCAATGATCCGGGCTCTGGGGCCAACGTCCTGACTTTC
>TRBD2|TRBV2|TRBJ2-1|NA
CASSTGGDQFF
TGTGCCAGCAGTACGGGGGGGGACCAGTTCTTC
>NA|TRBV20-1|TRBJ2-1|NA
CSARHNEQFF
TGCAGTGCTAGGCACAATGAGCAGTTCTTC
>TRBD2|TRBV20-1|TRBJ2-2|few
CSARVAGSTTGELFF
TGCAGTGCTAGAGTAGCGGGGTCGACCACCGGGGAGCTGTTTTTT
>NA|TRBV5-1|TRBJ1-1|few
CASSLSHGGGNTEAFF
TGCGCCAGCAGCCTCTCACACGGCGGGGGAAACACTGAAGCTTTCTTT
>TRBD2|TRBV11-2|TRBJ2-1|many
CASSLGLAGYNEQFF
TGTGCCAGCAGCTTAGGACTAGCGGGGTACAATGAGCAGTTCTTC
>TRBD1|TRBV5-1|TRBJ1-2|NA
CASSTGQGDYGYTF
TGCGCCAGCAGCACCGGACAGGGAGACTATGGCTACACCTTC
>NA|TRBV7-3|TRBJ2-7|few
CASSFQASYEQYF
TGTGCCAGCAGCTTTCAGGCTAGCTACGAGCAGTACTTC
>NA|TRBV6-1|TRBJ2-5|NA
CASIWSQETQYF
TGTGCCAGCATTTGGTCACAAGAGACCCAGTACTTC
>NA|TRBV10-3|TRBJ2-5|few
CAISPKSSQETQYF
TGTGCCATCAGTCCGAAGAGTAGCCAAGAGACCCAGTACTTC